This TCR beta chain is drawn from a study of human T cells and chemical hapten exposure. Study in general: Sensitizing treatment utilized 2% DPC over an approximately 2 cm by approximately 2 cm portion of upper inner arm skin.

General study points: Among TCRs, those above 1 in 1000 frequency were unaffected by DPC sensitization. Donor immune responses may differ from healthy people's, since all donors had alopecia.

MiXCR, applied by TCRdb to the RACE reads, yields one record per CDR3 protein. The table lists around 300,000 distinct CDR3 sequences, just under 8% of them singletons. Time point given: pre-sensitization, week 0. This sample's treatment: therapeutic diphenylcyclopropenone sensitization with weekly scalp DPC. Blood was collected ahead of every patch test applied. This CDR3 is built from 16 residues. The trim removed 4 bases at V and 5 bases at J, leaving 9 bases unmatched. Looked up from germline, CDR1 is LGHNA and CDR2 is YNFKEQ. This clonotype has only a few counts. The antigen is undetermined. The origin of this receptor is a man younger than 35 with alopecia areata. Some clones in this sample may be carry-over from other donors' samples. The sequencing here drew on whole blood, taken in connection with sensitization to the hapten diphenylcyclopropenone (DPC). The V gene is TRBV4-2, the J gene TRBJ2-3; 10 bases are a match to TRBD1. CDR3 coding DNA: TGTGCCAGCAGCCCCCGGGACAGGGGCCCTGGAGATACGCAGTATTTT. Translation: CASSPRDRGPGDTQYF.